The 2 T cell receptor beta chains presented below share a single source sample, sequenced in a study of T cell clonality in common variable immunodeficiency. Study-level points and caveats: In common variable immunodeficiency, TCR beta chains reportedly carried fewer deletions and N-nucleotide insertions.

The antigens of these receptors remain unknown. Using immunoSEQ multiplex PCR, the repertoire was profiled, and TCRdb retains in-frame clones only, with some absent. Singletons are absent from the sample, which has approximately 20,000 clones. The sequencing sample was made of peripheral blood mononuclear cells. These receptors were taken from a human donor with common variable immunodeficiency.

This clone was seen a few times. The read gets to within 3 residues of the CDR3 end, and the germline J gene fills in the rest. The genes are TRBV6-2 or TRBV6-3 and TRBJ1-2, with D maybe TRBD1 (6 bases). With 6 bases removed from V and 3 bases from J, the gap between germline ends came to 14 bases. The CDR3 runs 14 residues. Germline CDR1 is MNHEY and CDR2 is SVGEGT. The CDR3 sequence is CASREGDIYYGYTF. Incomplete CDR3 DNA: TGTGCCAGCAGGGAGGGGGACATCTACTATGGC.

In its sample, this clone was seen a few times. The read ends 3 residues shy of where the CDR3 ends; the end is completed using the germline J gene. The genes are TRBV7-9 and TRBJ1-1, with 9 bases that match TRBD1. Germline V gives CDR1 SEHNR, CDR2 FQNEAQ (reference sequence). CDR3 length: 13 amino acids. CDR3 bases read: TGTGCCAGCAGCTACCAACCGACAGGGGGA. Translating it yields CASSYQPTGG. The full-length CDR3 reads as CASSYQPTGGAFF.